This T cell receptor (beta chain) was identified during a study of blood T cells in healthy people across ages. Whole-study results and caveats: Underestimates were what the diversity estimates from one million T cells were considered to be.

This CDR3 has 13 residues. V dropped 4 bases and J dropped 5 bases, with 11 bases sitting between them. Germline CDR1 and CDR2: SGHTA and FQGNSA. Researchers collected approximately 9.5 milliliters of peripheral blood from every single donor. Through a sample-barcoded 5' primer and a J-beta primer mix, a second PCR was run for 7 to 11 cycles. TCRdb independently ran MiXCR on the 5' RACE reads; one entry per CDR3 protein. This sample has 700,000 or so distinct CDR3 sequences, with approximately 21% found just once. Of note for this clonotype: The antigen remains undetermined.

The sequence derives from a man between 65 and 85 years old in good health. The chain combines TRBV7-2 with TRBJ1-1; D is unclear. Sequenced material: blood. The CDR3 coding sequence is TGTGCCAGCAGCTCCACGTGGGGAACTGAAGCTTTCTTT. Translated: CASSSTWGTEAFF.